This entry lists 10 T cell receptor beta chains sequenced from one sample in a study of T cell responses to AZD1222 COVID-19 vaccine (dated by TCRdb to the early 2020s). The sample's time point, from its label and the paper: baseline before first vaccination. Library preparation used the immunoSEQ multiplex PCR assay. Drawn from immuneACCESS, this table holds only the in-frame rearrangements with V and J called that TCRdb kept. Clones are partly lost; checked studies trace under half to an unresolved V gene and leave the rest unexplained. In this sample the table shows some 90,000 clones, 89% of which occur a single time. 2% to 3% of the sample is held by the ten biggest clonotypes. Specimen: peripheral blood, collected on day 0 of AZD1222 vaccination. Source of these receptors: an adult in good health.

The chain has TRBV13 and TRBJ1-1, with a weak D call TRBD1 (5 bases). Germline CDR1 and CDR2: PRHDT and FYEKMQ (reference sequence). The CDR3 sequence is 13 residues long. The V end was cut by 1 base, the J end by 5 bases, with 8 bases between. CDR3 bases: TGTGCCAGCAGCTTAGTATCAGGGACTGAAGCTTTCTTT. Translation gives CASSLVSGTEAFF.

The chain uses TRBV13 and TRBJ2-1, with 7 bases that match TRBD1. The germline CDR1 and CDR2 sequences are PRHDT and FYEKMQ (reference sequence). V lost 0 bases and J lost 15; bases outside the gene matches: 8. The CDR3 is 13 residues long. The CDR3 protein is CASSLGRDRGVFF. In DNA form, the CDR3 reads TGTGCCAGCAGCTTAGGAAGGGACAGAGGAGTGTTCTTC.

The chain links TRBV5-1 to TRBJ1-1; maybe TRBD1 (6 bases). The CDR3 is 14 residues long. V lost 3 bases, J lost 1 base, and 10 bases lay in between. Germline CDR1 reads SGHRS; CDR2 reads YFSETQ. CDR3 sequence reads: CASSSGEPNTEAFF. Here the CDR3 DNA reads TGCGCCAGCAGCTCAGGGGAGCCGAACACTGAAGCTTTCTTT.

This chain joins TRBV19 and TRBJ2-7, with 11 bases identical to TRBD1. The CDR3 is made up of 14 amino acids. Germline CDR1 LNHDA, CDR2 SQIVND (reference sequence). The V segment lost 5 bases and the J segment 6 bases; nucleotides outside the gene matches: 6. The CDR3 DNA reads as TGTGCCAGTAGTGCCCGGACAGGGGGCGTCGAGCAGTACTTC. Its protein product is CASSARTGGVEQYF. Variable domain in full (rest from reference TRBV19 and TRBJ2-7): DGGITQSPKYLFRKEGQNVTLSCEQNLNHDAMYWYRQDPGQGLRLIYYSQIVNDFQKGDIAEGYSVSREKKESFPLTVTSAQKNPTAFYLCASSARTGGVEQYFGPGTRLTVT.

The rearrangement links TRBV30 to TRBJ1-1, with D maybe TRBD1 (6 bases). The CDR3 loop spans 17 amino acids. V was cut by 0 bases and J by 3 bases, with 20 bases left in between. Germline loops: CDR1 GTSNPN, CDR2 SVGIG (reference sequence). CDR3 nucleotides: TGTGCCTGGAGTGTACAAGCTGGGGGAGGGGGTGACACTGAAGCTTTCTTT. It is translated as CAWSVQAGGGGDTEAFF.

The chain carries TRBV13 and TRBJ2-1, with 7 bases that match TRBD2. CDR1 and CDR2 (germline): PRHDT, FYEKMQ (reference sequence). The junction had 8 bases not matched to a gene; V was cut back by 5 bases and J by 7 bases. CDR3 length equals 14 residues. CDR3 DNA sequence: TGTGCCAGCAGCCCTCCGGGACTAAGAAATGAGCAGTTCTTC. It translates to CASSPPGLRNEQFF.

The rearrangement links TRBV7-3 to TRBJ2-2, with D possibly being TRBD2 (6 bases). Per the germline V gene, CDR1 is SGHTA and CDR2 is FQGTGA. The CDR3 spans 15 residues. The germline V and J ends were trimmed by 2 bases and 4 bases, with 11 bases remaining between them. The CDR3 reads CASSLAGPITGELFF. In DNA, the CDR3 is TGTGCCAGCAGCTTAGCGGGACCTATCACCGGGGAGCTGTTTTTT.

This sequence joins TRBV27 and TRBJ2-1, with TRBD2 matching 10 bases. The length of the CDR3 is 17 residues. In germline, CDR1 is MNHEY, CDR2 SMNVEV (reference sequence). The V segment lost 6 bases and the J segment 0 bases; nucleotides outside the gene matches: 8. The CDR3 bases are TGTGCCAGCAGGCCGCCTAGCGGGGGACCCTCCTACAATGAGCAGTTCTTC. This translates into CASRPPSGGPSYNEQFF.

This CDR3 is CASSFRLAGANTGELFF. CDR3 DNA sequence: TGTGCCAGCAGCTTCAGACTAGCGGGAGCGAACACCGGGGAGCTGTTTTTT. The J gene is TRBJ2-2, the V gene TRBV9; 12 positions match TRBD2. The length of the CDR3 is 17 residues. The junction had 4 bases not matched to a gene; V was cut back by 4 bases and J by 0 bases. Germline values: CDR1 SGDLS, CDR2 YYNGEE. Together with reference TRBV9 and TRBJ2-2, the CDR3 gives the full variable domain: DSGVTQTPKHLITATGQRVTLRCSPRSGDLSVYWYQQSLDQGLQFLIQYYNGEERAKGNILERFSAQQFPDLHSELNLSSLELGDSALYFCASSFRLAGANTGELFFGEGSRLTVL.

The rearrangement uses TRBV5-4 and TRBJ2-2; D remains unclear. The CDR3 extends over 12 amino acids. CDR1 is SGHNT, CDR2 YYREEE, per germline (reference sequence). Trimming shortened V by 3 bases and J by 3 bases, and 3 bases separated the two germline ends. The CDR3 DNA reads TGTGCCAGCAGCTGGGACACCGGGGAGCTGTTTTTT. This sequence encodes CASSWDTGELFF.